These 29 T cell receptor beta chains originate from one sample sequenced in a study of blood T cell repertoires in COVID-19. The assay was immunoSEQ multiplex PCR, and TCRdb's table has in-frame clones only and misses some. The sample lists 88,000 or so clones, around 78% seen once, with roughly 11% in the top ten. Specimen: peripheral blood. The receptor set was obtained from a human donor in a cohort sampled during active COVID-19.

This clone was observed a single time. The CDR3 region has the DNA TGTGCCAGCAGTTACTCGAGGTTAGGAACGGTACAAGAGACCCAGTACTTC. This translates into CASSYSRLGTVQETQYF. This chain links TRBV6-2 or TRBV6-3 with TRBJ2-5; D remains unclear. Trimming took off 0 bases at V and 2 bases at J, with 16 bases between the two ends. This CDR3 spans 17 amino acids. Germline CDR1 is MNHEY and CDR2 is SVGEGT.

This clone was seen repeatedly, ten times or more. The gene calls are TRBV6-6 and TRBJ1-2; D perhaps matches TRBD1 (5 bases). V lost 0 bases, J lost 8 bases, and 19 bases lay in between. The germline V gene encodes CDR1 MNHNY and CDR2 SVGAGI (reference sequence). This CDR3 contains 16 residues. CDR3: CASSYSGVGREGGYTF. CDR3 nucleotide sequence: TGTGCCAGCAGTTACTCGGGCGTAGGCAGGGAGGGCGGCTACACCTTC.

J is TRBJ2-7 and V is TRBV5-1; TRBD2 matches at 8 bases. The CDR3 totals 15 residues. After removal of 0 bases from V and 3 bases from J, the junction contained 5 bases not matched to a gene. The germline CDR1 and CDR2 sequences are SGHRS and YFSETQ. The CDR3 sequence is CASSLAGTSNYEQYF. Written as DNA, the CDR3 is TGCGCCAGCAGCTTGGCCGGGACTAGTAACTACGAGCAGTACTTC.

This chain joins TRBV30 and TRBJ1-6; the D gene is possibly TRBD1 (6 bases). Germline V gene sequence: CDR1 GTSNPN, CDR2 SVGIG (reference sequence). This CDR3 has 14 residues. V was shortened by 4 bases and J by 10 bases, with 17 bases between the two germline ends. The chain's CDR3 is CAWTGRGGGSPLHF. Written as DNA, the CDR3 is TGTGCCTGGACGGGTCGGGGGGGCGGATCACCCCTCCACTTT.

The chain couples TRBV18 to TRBJ2-5, with 7 bases matching TRBD1. CDR3 length equals 14 residues. Looked up from germline, CDR1 is KGHSH and CDR2 is LQKENI. After removal of 1 base from V and 5 bases from J, the junction contained 4 bases not matched to a gene. The CDR3 region is CASSPQGAVETQYF. CDR3 nucleotides: TGTGCCAGCTCACCACAGGGGGCTGTCGAGACCCAGTACTTC.

The J gene is TRBJ2-1, the V gene TRBV5-6, with 10 nucleotides matching TRBD1. The CDR3 has 16 amino acids. The germline CDR1 and CDR2 sequences are SGHDT and YYEEEE. The trim removed 0 bases at V and 3 bases at J, leaving 3 bases unmatched. CDR3: CASSLGDRGLYNEQFF. The CDR3 DNA sequence: TGTGCCAGCAGCTTGGGGGACAGGGGCCTCTACAATGAGCAGTTCTTC.

The J gene is TRBJ2-2, the V gene TRBV5-4; 12 positions match TRBD2. V gave up 4 bases and J gave up 3 bases; unmatched junction bases: 7. This CDR3 has 17 amino acids. The germline CDR1 and CDR2 sequences are SGHNT and YYREEE (reference sequence). CDR3 DNA: TGTGCCAGCAGCCCGGCTAGCGGGAGGGGTTACACCGGGGAGCTGTTTTTT. This encodes CASSPASGRGYTGELFF. The variable domain in full, with the rest retrieved from reference TRBV5-4 and TRBJ2-2, is ETGVTQSPTHLIKTRGQQVTLRCSSQSGHNTVSWYQQALGQGPQFIFQYYREEENGRGNFPPRFSGLQFPNYSSELNVNALELDDSALYLCASSPASGRGYTGELFFGEGSRLTVL.

The rearrangement links TRBV7-9 to TRBJ2-1; 7 nucleotides match TRBD2. The V gene end was trimmed by 1 base and the J gene end by 6 bases; junction bases not matched to a gene: 9. The CDR3 loop spans 16 amino acids. Germline-derived CDR1 and CDR2 are SEHNR and FQNEAQ (reference sequence). In nucleotides, the CDR3 is TGTGCCAGCAGCTTAGGTTTTGCGGGAGTTGGCAATGAGCAGTTCTTC. The encoded protein is CASSLGFAGVGNEQFF.

The chain recombines TRBV19 with TRBJ2-7; D unresolved. The CDR3 runs 15 residues. Per the germline V gene, CDR1 is LNHDA and CDR2 is SQIVND (reference sequence). V lost 10 bases and J 1 base, leaving 20 bases between the germline ends. CDR3 in DNA: TGTGCCACCTCGGCGGTGAGGTCCGGATCCTACGAGCAGTACTTC. It encodes CATSAVRSGSYEQYF. Full variable domain (missing parts from reference TRBV19 and TRBJ2-7): DGGITQSPKYLFRKEGQNVTLSCEQNLNHDAMYWYRQDPGQGLRLIYYSQIVNDFQKGDIAEGYSVSREKKESFPLTVTSAQKNPTAFYLCATSAVRSGSYEQYFGPGTRLTVT.

This clone showed up just a few times. This chain links TRBV4-1 with TRBJ1-2; 8 bases line up with TRBD1. The CDR3 sequence is 17 residues long. The junction had 9 bases not matched to a gene; V was cut back by 2 bases and J by 1 base. Germline CDR1 is MGHRA and CDR2 is YSYEKL. The DNA for the CDR3 is TGCGCCAGCAGCCAATTTATCTGGACAGGGAGTAACTATGGCTACACCTTC. Its protein product is CASSQFIWTGSNYGYTF.

The chain employs TRBV30 and TRBJ1-3, with a tentative D call TRBD1 (5 bases). V lost 0 bases and J lost 0, with 9 bases in between. Germline V gene lookup returns CDR1 GTSNPN and CDR2 SVGIG (reference sequence). The length of the CDR3 is 15 residues. The chain's CDR3 is CAWSVMGGSGNTIYF. The CDR3 nucleotides read TGTGCCTGGAGTGTAATGGGGGGCTCTGGAAACACCATATATTTT.

The CDR3 spells CASSFTGQGPNTGELFF. CDR3 nucleotides: TGCGCCAGCAGCTTTACGGGACAGGGGCCGAACACCGGGGAGCTGTTTTTT. This chain joins TRBV5-1 and TRBJ2-2; 10 bases line up with TRBD1. Germline trimming cut 2 bases from V and 0 bases from J; bases unmatched to any gene: 4. Looked up from germline, CDR1 is SGHRS and CDR2 is YFSETQ. The CDR3 totals 17 residues. Drawing the rest from reference TRBV5-1 and TRBJ2-2, the complete variable domain is KAGVTQTPRYLIKTRGQQVTLSCSPISGHRSVSWYQQTPGQGLQFLFEYFSETQRNKGNFPGRFSGRQFSNSRSEMNVSTLELGDSALYLCASSFTGQGPNTGELFFGEGSRLTVL.

Comments on this clone: At one end, the junction sequence differs from germline, possibly due to a read error. This sequence joins TRBV7-7 and TRBJ2-1, with TRBD2 identical over 10 bases. The germline V gene has CDR1 SSHAT and CDR2 FNYEAQ (reference sequence). The CDR3 length is 15 residues. The CDR3 region has the DNA TGTGCTAGCAGCCGGACTAGCGGAGGTTACAATGAGCAGTTCTTC. Protein sequence: CASSRTSGGYNEQFF.

The sample holds one count of this clone. The rearrangement links TRBV24-1 to TRBJ2-1; 10 bases are a match to TRBD1. This CDR3 comprises 15 residues. Germline assignment: CDR1 KGHDR and CDR2 SFDVKD. The V segment lost 1 base and the J segment 11 bases; nucleotides outside the gene matches: 7. CDR3 residues: CATSDLRQGAEKQFF. For the CDR3, the DNA is TGTGCCACCAGTGATTTACGACAGGGGGCGGAAAAGCAGTTCTTC.

The chain has TRBV3-1 (or the pseudogene TRBV3-2) and TRBJ1-4; 9 bases agree with TRBD1. J gave up 8 bases and V 6 bases, and 10 bases lay outside the gene matches. The germline V gene encodes CDR1 LGHDT and CDR2 YNNKEL (reference sequence). The CDR3 covers 15 residues. The CDR3 sequence: CASRGPGQGQEKLFF. CDR3 bases: TGTGCCAGCAGAGGTCCGGGACAGGGTCAAGAAAAACTGTTTTTT.

This clone has more than one count but fewer than ten. The CDR3 protein is CASSIQGAVYEQYF. The CDR3 DNA reads as TGTGCCAGCAGTATACAGGGGGCGGTCTACGAGCAGTACTTC. The rearrangement links TRBV3-1 (or the pseudogene TRBV3-2) to TRBJ2-7, with 9 positions matching TRBD1. J gave up 3 bases and V 6 bases, and 6 bases lay outside the gene matches. The CDR3 has 14 amino acids. Germline V gene lookup returns CDR1 LGHDT and CDR2 YNNKEL (reference sequence).

The CDR3 region is CASSSTGQGLSGELFF. Here the CDR3 DNA reads TGTGCCAGCTCATCGACTGGACAGGGCTTGTCCGGGGAGCTGTTTTTT. The V call is TRBV18, the J call TRBJ2-2; 8 nucleotides match TRBD1. This CDR3 spans 16 amino acids. Germline V gene lookup returns CDR1 KGHSH and CDR2 LQKENI. V trimming: 5 bases; J trimming: 6 bases; junction bases outside the gene matches: 11.

The chain couples TRBV18 to TRBJ2-2; 7 bases are a match to TRBD1. The CDR3 totals 18 residues. Losses at the gene ends were 2 bases for V and 0 bases for J; bases not matched to a gene: 9. The germline CDR1 and CDR2 sequences are KGHSH and LQKENI. The CDR3: CASSPTSRGSTNTGELFF. CDR3 nucleotides: TGTGCCAGCTCACCAACGAGCAGGGGGAGCACGAACACCGGGGAGCTGTTTTTT.

The chain carries TRBV27 and TRBJ2-5; 8 bases are a match to TRBD1. The CDR3 has 14 residues. V shed 6 bases, J shed 3 bases, and the junction held 6 bases outside the gene matches. Germline loops: CDR1 MNHEY, CDR2 SMNVEV (reference sequence). CDR3 nucleotide sequence: TGTGCCAGCAGGGTAACAGGGGGGAAAGAGACCCAGTACTTC. Protein sequence: CASRVTGGKETQYF.

The chain is built from TRBV4-1 and TRBJ1-5, with D uncertain. V was pared by 0 bases and J by 2 bases, with 11 bases between. Germline V gene sequence: CDR1 MGHRA, CDR2 YSYEKL. The CDR3 has 16 residues. CDR3 sequence reads: CASSQDHNVGNQPQHF. The CDR3 DNA reads TGCGCCAGCAGCCAAGACCACAATGTTGGCAATCAGCCCCAGCATTTT.

The rearrangement uses TRBV11-2 and TRBJ2-5; D might be TRBD1 (6 bases). Trimming removed 1 base from V and 1 base from J, with 7 bases in between. CDR1 SGHAT and CDR2 FQNNGV come from the germline V gene. The CDR3 runs to 14 residues. CDR3 loop: CASSLGTAQETQYF. As DNA, the CDR3 is TGTGCCAGCAGCTTAGGGACAGCCCAAGAGACCCAGTACTTC.

This rearrangement joins TRBV19 to TRBJ2-6; TRBD1 matches at 11 bases. CDR3 length: 16 residues. From germline, CDR1 is LNHDA and CDR2 SQIVND (reference sequence). J gave up 0 bases and V 9 bases, and 4 bases lay outside the gene matches. CDR3 amino acids: CASRTGGYSGANVLTF. The CDR3 DNA reads TGTGCCAGCCGGACAGGGGGCTACTCTGGGGCCAACGTCCTGACTTTC.

This clone has only one observation. The genes are TRBV5-8 and TRBJ1-6; D is perhaps TRBD1 (6 bases). Trimming removed 1 base at V and 4 bases at J, with 15 bases between. The CDR3 sequence is 17 residues long. Per germline, CDR1 SGHTS and CDR2 YDEGEE. The CDR3 coding sequence is TGTGCCAGCAGCTTGTCGGCAGGGGTTACGTATAATTCACCCCTCCACTTT. This sequence encodes CASSLSAGVTYNSPLHF.

The chain has TRBV2 and TRBJ2-6; no clear D. Trimming pared 6 bases from V and 2 bases from J, leaving 8 bases between. The germline V gene has CDR1 SNHLY and CDR2 FYNNEI. The CDR3 sequence is 14 residues long. This CDR3 is CASSRTAGANVLTF. The CDR3 coding sequence is TGTGCCAGCAGCCGCACTGCTGGGGCCAACGTCCTGACTTTC.

The chain employs TRBV6-6 and TRBJ1-2, with a weak D call TRBD1 (5 bases). Germline V gene data show CDR1 as MNHNY and CDR2 as SVGAGI (reference sequence). V shed 3 bases and J shed 0 bases, with 11 bases lying between them. This CDR3 has 15 amino acids. The CDR3 spells CASSYSDTANYGYTF. DNA of the CDR3: TGTGCCAGCAGTTATTCGGACACAGCTAACTATGGCTACACCTTC.

The CDR3 reads CASSPTQGQGSYGYTF. The CDR3 coding sequence is TGTGCCAGCTCACCAACACAGGGACAGGGAAGCTATGGCTACACCTTC. This chain joins TRBV18 and TRBJ1-2, with 9 bases matching TRBD1. The CDR3 consists of 16 residues. V shed 2 bases and J 4 bases; nucleotides not matched to a gene: 8. Germline V gene data show CDR1 as KGHSH and CDR2 as LQKENI.

The chain joins TRBV28 to TRBJ1-1, with 7 bases identical to TRBD1. V lost 3 bases to trimming and J lost 2 bases; unmatched junction nucleotides: 9. Germline V gene data show CDR1 as MDHEN and CDR2 as SYDVKM. CDR3 length: 16 amino acids. CDR3 protein: CASSFQGGVGNTEAFF. In DNA form, the CDR3 reads TGTGCCAGCAGTTTCCAGGGGGGAGTAGGCAACACTGAAGCTTTCTTT.

This chain uses TRBV6-5 with TRBJ2-7; 8 bases match TRBD1. Looked up from germline, CDR1 is MNHEY and CDR2 is SVGAGI. This CDR3 contains 15 residues. V lost 7 bases to trimming and J lost 1 base; unmatched junction nucleotides: 9. The CDR3 reads CASILSRDRSYEQYF. The CDR3 DNA is TGTGCCAGCATCCTGTCCCGGGACAGGTCCTACGAGCAGTACTTC.

The J gene is TRBJ1-2, the V gene TRBV28, with TRBD1 identical over 11 bases. From germline, CDR1 is MDHEN and CDR2 SYDVKM. This CDR3 comprises 14 residues. The ends lost 5 bases at V and 8 bases at J; junction bases unmatched: 7. The CDR3, as DNA: TGTGCCAGCAGTCCGGACAGGGGGCTTTTCGGCTACACCTTC. Encoded protein: CASSPDRGLFGYTF.